Each of the 12 T cell receptor beta chains below was sequenced from the same sample in a study of T cell repertoires in cytomegalovirus infection. These TCRs are of unknown antigen specificity. Each CDR3 protein gets one entry after TCRdb re-called the reads with MiXCR. The table includes about 310,000 distinct CDR3 sequences, 25% detected once. This material consisted of cultured PBMCs, taken from culture after CMV antigen stimulation. These TCRs come from a human donor in good health (CMV status not recorded). Some clones in this sample may be carry-over from other donors' samples.

V is TRBV24-1 and J is TRBJ1-2; D is unclear. V gave up 4 bases and J gave up 4 bases, with 9 bases separating them. In germline, CDR1 is KGHDR, CDR2 SFDVKD. This CDR3 region has 13 residues. CDR3 DNA sequence: TGTGCCACCAGTGAGCTGACGGGCTATGGCTACACCTTC. This codes for CATSELTGYGYTF.

V is TRBV19 and J is TRBJ2-2, with D perhaps TRBD2 (6 bases). The germline V and J ends were trimmed by 1 base and 4 bases, with 10 bases remaining between them. Germline CDR1 and CDR2: LNHDA and SQIVND (reference sequence). This CDR3 comprises 15 residues. CDR3 coding DNA: TGTGCCAGTAGTATAGTTGGAGGGAGCACCGGGGAGCTGTTTTTT. It yields the protein CASSIVGGSTGELFF.

J is TRBJ1-1 and V is TRBV12-3 or TRBV12-4; weak D call: TRBD1 (6 bases). Deletions cut 2 bases from V and 3 bases from J, with 10 bases between. This CDR3 is built from 14 residues. CDR3 protein: CASSLQGYDTEAFF. For the CDR3, the DNA is TGTGCCAGCAGTTTACAGGGGTACGACACTGAAGCTTTCTTT.

V is TRBV2 and J is TRBJ2-1; maybe TRBD2 (6 bases). The length of the CDR3 is 14 residues. V lost 3 bases and J lost 6, with 12 bases in between. Looked up from germline, CDR1 is SNHLY and CDR2 is FYNNEI. The CDR3 protein is CASSELASVNEQFF. CDR3 bases: TGTGCCAGCAGTGAGTTAGCTAGCGTCAATGAGCAGTTCTTC.

This clonotype showed up many times. The rearrangement joins TRBV12-3 or TRBV12-4 to TRBJ2-1; 9 nucleotides line up with TRBD2. V trimming: 7 bases; J trimming: 5 bases; junction bases outside the gene matches: 9. This CDR3 contains 15 residues. The chain's CDR3 is CASTSRTSADNEQFF. CDR3 bases: TGTGCCAGCACCTCCCGGACTAGCGCAGACAATGAGCAGTTCTTC.

This clonotype has at least ten counts. The chain is built from TRBV7-2 and TRBJ1-1; D perhaps matches TRBD1 (6 bases). Per the germline V gene, CDR1 is SGHTA and CDR2 is FQGNSA. The CDR3 totals 12 residues. V was shortened by 1 base and J by 11 bases, with 11 bases between the two germline ends. Here the CDR3 DNA reads TGTGCCAGCAGCTTAGATGGGGGCTCGGCTTTCTTT. Encoded protein: CASSLDGGSAFF.

This chain joins TRBV10-3 and TRBJ1-1; TRBD1 agrees at 8 bases. CDR3 size: 14 residues. Per the germline V gene, CDR1 is ENHRY and CDR2 is SYGVKD. Trimming removed 4 bases from V and 3 bases from J; junction bases left unmatched: 4. CDR3 DNA sequence: TGTGCCATCAGTGGACAGGGGAGGGACACTGAAGCTTTCTTT. Residues: CAISGQGRDTEAFF.

The chain joins TRBV14 to TRBJ2-6; D is unresolved. Trimming took off 2 bases at V and 6 bases at J, with 8 bases between the two ends. CDR3 length: 14 residues. CDR1 is SGHDN, CDR2 FVKESK, per germline. In DNA form, the CDR3 reads TGTGCCAGCAGCCAACATAATTCGGCCAACGTCCTGACTTTC. As protein: CASSQHNSANVLTF.

This sequence joins TRBV2 and TRBJ2-6, with unresolved D. V was cut by 3 bases and J by 0 bases, with 6 bases left in between. The CDR3 extends over 15 amino acids. CDR1 is SNHLY and CDR2 is FYNNEI in the germline V gene. The CDR3 bases are TGTGCCAGCAGTGAGCAGGACTCTGGGGCCAACGTCCTGACTTTC. Translating it yields CASSEQDSGANVLTF.

This clonotype was seen many times. V and J are TRBV7-2 and TRBJ2-3, with D maybe TRBD1 (5 bases). Trimming cost V 2 bases and J 0 bases, with 12 bases left between them. The CDR3 loop spans 16 amino acids. Germline loops: CDR1 SGHTA, CDR2 FQGNSA. CDR3 amino acids: CASSLIRGRSTDTQYF. The CDR3 DNA reads TGTGCCAGCAGCTTAATTAGGGGCAGGAGCACAGATACGCAGTATTTT.

This clonotype showed up many times. The rearrangement links TRBV7-8 to TRBJ2-1; D unclear. Per germline, CDR1 SGHVS and CDR2 FQNEAQ. The V end was cut by 6 bases, the J end by 0 bases, with 12 bases between. CDR3 length: 15 residues. For the CDR3, the DNA is TGTGCCAGCAGGGGGATAGGACGCTCCTACAATGAGCAGTTCTTC. Translation: CASRGIGRSYNEQFF.

This clonotype was seen many times. The chain couples TRBV7-2 to TRBJ2-7; either TRBD1 or TRBD2 may supply D (6 bases each). The CDR3 contains 14 residues. The V and J ends lost 2 bases and 6 bases respectively, with 14 bases between them. CDR1 SGHTA and CDR2 FQGNSA come from the germline V gene. The CDR3 sequence: CASSLRGELSEQYF. The DNA for the CDR3 is TGTGCCAGCAGCTTAAGGGGGGAGTTGTCCGAGCAGTACTTC.